The 31 T cell receptor beta chains below come from one sample, sequenced in a study of blood T cell repertoires in COVID-19. TCRdb keeps only in-frame clones here, not all; method: immunoSEQ multiplex PCR. The sample shows 210,000 or so clones, over 75% of them seen only once. The sample taken for sequencing was PBMCs or T cells enriched from blood (not recorded which). These receptors were taken from a man aged 25 to 45 with acute COVID-19.

The chain recombines TRBV28 with TRBJ2-3; tentatively, D is TRBD1 (6 bases). CDR1 is MDHEN, CDR2 SYDVKM, per germline. The CDR3 loop spans 15 amino acids. V was cut by 6 bases and J by 3 bases, with 16 bases left in between. In nucleotides, the CDR3 is TGTGCCAGCAGATCCCCACAGGGAAATACAGATACGCAGTATTTT. Residues: CASRSPQGNTDTQYF.

In this sample, this clone turned up many times. The CDR3 region is CASSLDRGVSYQETQYF. The CDR3 nucleotides read TGCGCCAGCAGCCTAGACAGGGGGGTATCGTACCAAGAGACCCAGTACTTC. The chain links TRBV4-1 to TRBJ2-5; 9 bases are a match to TRBD1. Trimming took 4 bases from V and 0 from J; bases not matched to a gene: 9. There are 17 residues in the CDR3. Germline V gene lookup returns CDR1 MGHRA and CDR2 YSYEKL.

The V gene is TRBV24-1, the J gene TRBJ2-7; 7 nucleotides match TRBD1. V shed 3 bases, J shed 2 bases, and the junction held 3 bases outside the gene matches. Per germline, CDR1 KGHDR and CDR2 SFDVKD. This CDR3 is built from 14 residues. Here the CDR3 reads CATSDPGTAYEQYF. DNA of the CDR3: TGTGCCACCAGTGATCCCGGGACAGCCTACGAGCAGTACTTC.

The chain is built from TRBV14 and TRBJ2-3; TRBD2 agrees at 11 bases. Germline assignment: CDR1 SGHDN and CDR2 FVKESK. Losses at the gene ends were 2 bases for V and 1 base for J; bases not matched to a gene: 11. This CDR3 spans 19 amino acids. CDR3 DNA sequence: TGTGCCAGCAGCCAAAAAGGGCGAGGACTAGCGGGCGGCACAGATACGCAGTATTTT. The encoded protein is CASSQKGRGLAGGTDTQYF.

The V call is TRBV5-1, the J call TRBJ2-3, with D possibly matching TRBD2 (5 bases). The CDR3 is 14 amino acids. The germline gives CDR1 SGHRS, CDR2 YFSETQ. Deletions cut 4 bases from V and 1 base from J, with 10 bases between. The CDR3 reads CASSEGGGTDTQYF. CDR3 coding DNA: TGCGCCAGCAGCGAGGGCGGCGGCACAGATACGCAGTATTTT.

The chain couples TRBV10-3 to TRBJ2-1, with unresolved D. Germline CDR1 is ENHRY and CDR2 is SYGVKD. V was clipped by 6 bases and J by 0 bases, with 9 bases between them. This CDR3 has 14 residues. CDR3 bases: TGTGCCATCAGAGCCGAGAGCTCCTACAATGAGCAGTTCTTC. Its protein product is CAIRAESSYNEQFF.

This chain links TRBV5-1 with TRBJ2-7; D gene uncertain. V was cut by 4 bases and J by 1 base, with 9 bases left in between. The CDR3 spans 13 residues. CDR1 is SGHRS and CDR2 is YFSETQ in the germline V gene. CDR3 in amino acids: CASSIDNSYEQYF. The CDR3 DNA reads as TGCGCCAGCAGCATTGACAATTCCTACGAGCAGTACTTC. The full variable domain, completed using reference TRBV5-1 and TRBJ2-7, is KAGVTQTPRYLIKTRGQQVTLSCSPISGHRSVSWYQQTPGQGLQFLFEYFSETQRNKGNFPGRFSGRQFSNSRSEMNVSTLELGDSALYLCASSIDNSYEQYFGPGTRLTVT.

The genes are TRBV5-1 and TRBJ2-1, with unresolved D. Germline CDR1 SGHRS, CDR2 YFSETQ. Trimming pared 2 bases from V and 3 bases from J, leaving 3 bases between. This CDR3 is 12 amino acids long. CDR3 region: CASSFGYNEQFF. CDR3 nucleotide sequence: TGCGCCAGCAGCTTCGGCTACAATGAGCAGTTCTTC.

The chain is built from TRBV14 and TRBJ1-4, with D possibly matching TRBD1 (6 bases). Between the trimmed V and J ends, which lost 4 bases and 3 bases, there was a span of 12 bases. The CDR3 consists of 15 residues. The V gene's germline CDR1 is SGHDN and CDR2 FVKESK. CDR3 sequence (DNA): TGTGCCAGCAGCCCGCACAGGGTGGCTAATGAAAAACTGTTTTTT. Translating gives CASSPHRVANEKLFF. The variable domain in full, with the rest retrieved from reference TRBV14 and TRBJ1-4, is EAGVTQFPSHSVIEKGQTVTLRCDPISGHDNLYWYRRVMGKEIKFLLHFVKESKQDESGMPNNRFLAERTGGTYSTLKVQPAELEDSGVYFCASSPHRVANEKLFFGSGTQLSVL.

The sample holds a few counts of this clone. The chain links TRBV5-4 to TRBJ1-2, with 8 bases that match TRBD1. After removal of 3 bases from V and 1 base from J, the junction contained 8 bases not matched to a gene. This CDR3 is built from 16 residues. Germline V gene lookup returns CDR1 SGHNT and CDR2 YYREEE (reference sequence). CDR3 loop: CASSYGFTGGNYGYTF. Written as DNA, the CDR3 is TGTGCCAGCAGCTATGGATTCACAGGGGGTAACTATGGCTACACCTTC. The whole variable domain, remainder taken from reference TRBV5-4 and TRBJ1-2, is ETGVTQSPTHLIKTRGQQVTLRCSSQSGHNTVSWYQQALGQGPQFIFQYYREEENGRGNFPPRFSGLQFPNYSSELNVNALELDDSALYLCASSYGFTGGNYGYTFGSGTRLTVV.

The chain has TRBV19 and TRBJ1-1, with D unresolved. This CDR3 comprises 11 residues. Trimming took 8 bases from V and 7 from J, leaving 11 bases between them. CDR1 is LNHDA, CDR2 SQIVND, per germline (reference sequence). The CDR3 reads CASSRRIEAFF. The CDR3 bases are TGTGCCAGTTCGCGGCGGATTGAAGCTTTCTTT.

The chain uses TRBV4-1 and TRBJ1-4, with 7 nucleotides matching TRBD1. CDR3 length equals 15 residues. With V trimmed by 3 bases and J by 8 bases, 9 bases remained unmatched. CDR1 is MGHRA, CDR2 YSYEKL, per germline. The chain's CDR3 is CASSQKTGRLEKLFF. CDR3 coding DNA: TGCGCCAGCAGCCAGAAGACAGGGCGTTTGGAAAAACTGTTTTTT.

The CDR3 sequence is CASSSSPSGGVLGEQYF. The CDR3 DNA sequence: TGCGCCAGCAGCTCCTCTCCTAGCGGGGGAGTCTTGGGGGAGCAGTACTTC. The chain is built from TRBV5-1 and TRBJ2-7; 10 nucleotides line up with TRBD2. CDR1 SGHRS and CDR2 YFSETQ come from the germline V gene. This CDR3 comprises 17 residues. With V trimmed by 3 bases and J by 7 bases, 16 bases remained unmatched.

The rearrangement uses TRBV3-1 (or the pseudogene TRBV3-2) and TRBJ2-7; 8 positions agree with TRBD2. CDR3 size: 14 residues. V lost 1 base, J lost 5 bases, and 4 bases stayed unmatched. Germline loops: CDR1 LGHDT, CDR2 YNNKEL (reference sequence). For the CDR3, the DNA is TGTGCCAGCAGCCAAGCGGGGGGGCGCGACGAGCAGTACTTC. Amino acid sequence: CASSQAGGRDEQYF.

CDR3 sequence: CASSLVGGGVHNEQFF. The CDR3 DNA reads TGCGCCAGCAGCTTGGTAGGCGGGGGGGTCCACAATGAGCAGTTCTTC. The V call is TRBV5-1, the J call TRBJ2-1; 9 bases agree with TRBD2. CDR1 and CDR2 from the germline V gene are SGHRS and YFSETQ. Trimming removed 0 bases from V and 5 bases from J; junction bases left unmatched: 6. This CDR3 has 16 amino acids.

This chain uses TRBV6-6 with TRBJ1-5, with 9 bases matching TRBD1. Germline V CDR1 and CDR2: MNHNY, SVGAGI (reference sequence). CDR3 length equals 14 residues. J gave up 6 bases and V 6 bases, and 6 bases lay outside the gene matches. The CDR3 loop is CASRGQGQSQPQHF. The CDR3 DNA is TGTGCCAGCAGGGGACAGGGTCAAAGTCAGCCCCAGCATTTT.

V and J are TRBV5-1 and TRBJ1-1; no reliable D call. V lost 0 bases to trimming and J lost 3 bases, with 9 bases between them. This CDR3 has 14 amino acids. Germline-derived CDR1 and CDR2 are SGHRS and YFSETQ. Here the CDR3 DNA reads TGCGCCAGCAGCTTGGAGGTCGCGGACACTGAAGCTTTCTTT. Translation gives CASSLEVADTEAFF. Full variable domain (missing parts from reference TRBV5-1 and TRBJ1-1): KAGVTQTPRYLIKTRGQQVTLSCSPISGHRSVSWYQQTPGQGLQFLFEYFSETQRNKGNFPGRFSGRQFSNSRSEMNVSTLELGDSALYLCASSLEVADTEAFFGQGTRLTVV.

Remarks on this clone: Distinct nucleotide sequences in the sample also encode this CDR3. The genes are TRBV6-5 and TRBJ2-7; the D gene is possibly TRBD1 (6 bases). The V gene's germline CDR1 is MNHEY and CDR2 SVGAGI. The CDR3 runs to 13 residues. V lost 5 bases, J lost 3 bases, and 11 bases lay in between. DNA of the CDR3: TGTGCCAGCAGTAGTCAGGGGTTCTACGAGCAGTACTTC. Its translation: CASSSQGFYEQYF.

The J gene is TRBJ1-1, the V gene TRBV4-2, with D perhaps TRBD1 (6 bases). Germline V CDR1 and CDR2: LGHNA, YNFKEQ. The CDR3 is 15 amino acids. The germline V and J ends were trimmed by 3 bases and 4 bases, with 15 bases remaining between them. The CDR3 nucleotides read TGTGCCAGCAGCCAGACGGGGGGAGGGGGCACTGAAGCTTTCTTT. This encodes CASSQTGGGGTEAFF.

This clone has a handful of counts. V is TRBV5-1 and J is TRBJ2-3; TRBD2 aligns across 15 bases. Germline V gene lookup returns CDR1 SGHRS and CDR2 YFSETQ. The CDR3 sequence is 17 residues long. Trimming at V came to 2 bases and at J to 4 bases, leaving 5 bases not matched to a gene. CDR3 region: CASSLGLAGGPSDTQYF. In nucleotides, the CDR3 is TGCGCCAGCAGCTTAGGACTAGCGGGGGGGCCTTCAGATACGCAGTATTTT.

The J gene is TRBJ1-2, the V gene TRBV2; 8 bases are shared with TRBD1. V dropped 5 bases and J dropped 8; count of bases not matched to a gene: 4. This CDR3 has 12 amino acids. Germline V gene data show CDR1 as SNHLY and CDR2 as FYNNEI. For the CDR3, the DNA is TGTGCCAGCAGTTCGACAGGGGTCGGCTACACCTTC. Amino acids: CASSSTGVGYTF.

V is TRBV2 and J is TRBJ2-7, with TRBD1 matching over 10 bases. The ends lost 9 bases at V and 2 bases at J; junction bases unmatched: 10. CDR1 and CDR2 from the germline V gene are SNHLY and FYNNEI. There are 15 residues in the CDR3. The CDR3 spells CARSIGQGGTYEQYF. CDR3 sequence (DNA): TGTGCCAGGTCAATCGGACAGGGGGGAACCTACGAGCAGTACTTC.

The CDR3 DNA reads as TGTGCCAGCGGGACAGGATACTCTGGAAACACCATATATTTT. This sequence encodes CASGTGYSGNTIYF. The V call is TRBV5-5, the J call TRBJ1-3; 8 bases map to TRBD1. CDR3 length: 14 residues. The trim removed 7 bases at V and 0 bases at J, leaving 3 bases unmatched. The germline CDR1 and CDR2 sequences are SGHKS and YYEKEE (reference sequence).

The rearrangement uses TRBV7-2 and TRBJ2-1, with 11 bases lining up with TRBD2. The trim removed 5 bases at V and 6 bases at J, leaving 6 bases unmatched. This CDR3 has 15 amino acids. Germline CDR1 and CDR2: SGHTA and FQGNSA. CDR3 sequence: CASSLSGGASNEQFF. The CDR3 coding sequence is TGTGCCAGCAGCCTTAGCGGGGGGGCCAGCAATGAGCAGTTCTTC. Based on the CDR3 plus reference TRBV7-2 and TRBJ2-1, the full variable domain is GAGVSQSPSNKVTEKGKDVELRCDPISGHTALYWYRQSLGQGLEFLIYFQGNSAPDKSGLPSDRFSAERTGGSVSTLTIQRTQQEDSAVYLCASSLSGGASNEQFFGPGTRLTVL.

The V gene is TRBV9, the J gene TRBJ1-4; TRBD1 is a possible D gene (6 bases). The V end lost 0 bases, the J end lost 0 bases, and 12 bases lay between the germline ends. The CDR3 runs to 17 residues. CDR1 and CDR2 (germline): SGDLS, YYNGEE. CDR3 DNA: TGTGCCAGCAGCGTAGGAATACAGGGTGCAACTAATGAAAAACTGTTTTTT. Amino acids: CASSVGIQGATNEKLFF.

This clone has only a few counts. V gene TRBV6-6 combines with J gene TRBJ1-4, with D maybe TRBD1 (5 bases). The germline V gene encodes CDR1 MNHNY and CDR2 SVGAGI (reference sequence). There are 11 residues in the CDR3. Between the trimmed V and J ends, which lost 7 bases and 12 bases, there was a span of 12 bases. This CDR3 reads CASTWGAELFF. As DNA, the CDR3 is TGTGCCAGCACTTGGGGCGCGGAACTGTTTTTT.

About this clone: At the DNA level, this CDR3 is encoded by other sequences in the same sample as well. CDR3 nucleotide sequence: TGCAGTGCTCCCGTTAACACTGAAGCTTTCTTT. It translates to CSAPVNTEAFF. V gene TRBV20-1 combines with J gene TRBJ1-1, with D uncertain. Deletions cut 5 bases from V and 2 bases from J, with 6 bases between. The CDR3 covers 11 residues. Per germline, CDR1 DFQATT and CDR2 SNEGSKA (reference sequence).

The DNA for the CDR3 is TGCGCCAGCAAGGAGTACTCTGGGGCCAACGTCCTGACTTTC. Its protein is CASKEYSGANVLTF. The V and J genes are TRBV5-1 and TRBJ2-6, with unresolved D. The CDR3 is made up of 14 amino acids. The germline V gene has CDR1 SGHRS and CDR2 YFSETQ. Trimming pared 6 bases from V and 0 bases from J, leaving 7 bases between.

In its sample, this clone was seen a few times. The chain combines TRBV28 with TRBJ1-5, with unresolved D. The CDR3 is 12 residues long. Germline assignment: CDR1 MDHEN and CDR2 SYDVKM. V lost 7 bases and J 7 bases, leaving 11 bases between the germline ends. The CDR3 nucleotides read TGTGCCAGCAAGGAGGGTTCCCAGCCCCAGCATTTT. Translation: CASKEGSQPQHF. Complete variable domain (other parts from reference TRBV28 and TRBJ1-5): DVKVTQSSRYLVKRTGEKVFLECVQDMDHENMFWYRQDPGLGLRLIYFSYDVKMKEKGDIPEGYSVSREKKERFSLILESASTNQTSMYLCASKEGSQPQHFGDGTRLSIL.

The J gene is TRBJ1-6, the V gene TRBV10-3; unclear D gene. This CDR3 has 14 residues. The germline V gene has CDR1 ENHRY and CDR2 SYGVKD. Between the trimmed V and J ends, which lost 3 bases and 10 bases, there was a span of 13 bases. Here the CDR3 reads CAISDKNPRSPLHF. Written as DNA, the CDR3 is TGTGCCATCAGTGATAAAAATCCGAGGTCACCCCTCCACTTT.

The CDR3 spells CASTLLARGRADGYTF. The CDR3 coding sequence is TGTGCCAGCACCTTACTTGCAAGAGGGCGCGCGGATGGCTACACCTTC. The chain is built from TRBV28 and TRBJ1-2; no clear D. Trimming removed 7 bases at V and 6 bases at J, with 24 bases between. Germline lookup yields CDR1 MDHEN and CDR2 SYDVKM. CDR3 size: 16 residues.